The 29 T cell receptor beta chains in this list originate from one sample, sequenced in a study of blood T cell repertoires in COVID-19. The protocol was immunoSEQ multiplex PCR, while the TCRdb copy is restricted to in-frame clones and leaves out a portion. Of approximately 180,000 clones in the sample, about nine tenths were seen once. Specimen: peripheral blood. The receptors here all came from a man aged 50 or older with acute or convalescent COVID-19.

V gene TRBV2 combines with J gene TRBJ2-7; TRBD2 aligns across 9 bases. Trimming removed 6 bases from V and 3 bases from J; junction bases left unmatched: 9. This CDR3 is built from 15 residues. CDR1 SNHLY and CDR2 FYNNEI come from the germline V gene. The CDR3 is CASRGPGREGYEQYF. CDR3 DNA sequence: TGTGCCAGCAGGGGCCCCGGGCGGGAGGGCTACGAGCAGTACTTC.

The gene calls are TRBV27 and TRBJ1-2; 8 nucleotides align to TRBD1. The CDR3 has 15 residues. Germline V gene data show CDR1 as MNHEY and CDR2 as SMNVEV (reference sequence). V shed 5 bases, J shed 1 base, and the junction held 6 bases outside the gene matches. CDR3 residues: CASSTRDRNNYGYTF. The CDR3 nucleotides read TGTGCCAGCAGTACCCGGGACAGGAATAACTATGGCTACACCTTC.

The gene calls are TRBV19 and TRBJ1-5; no definite D call. Germline V gene lookup returns CDR1 LNHDA and CDR2 SQIVND (reference sequence). This CDR3 is 13 amino acids long. V gave up 7 bases and J gave up 6 bases, with 13 bases separating them. The CDR3 DNA sequence: TGTGCCAGTAAGCCGGAGGGCGCTCAGCCCCAGCATTTT. The encoded protein is CASKPEGAQPQHF.

The chain is built from TRBV6-6 and TRBJ1-3; D not certain. The germline CDR1 and CDR2 sequences are MNHNY and SVGAGI (reference sequence). V lost 3 bases, J lost 0 bases, and 6 bases lay in between. The CDR3 covers 14 residues. CDR3 DNA: TGTGCCAGCAGTTATACAGCCTCTGGAAACACCATATATTTT. As protein: CASSYTASGNTIYF.

The chain combines TRBV24-1 with TRBJ2-3, with D perhaps TRBD2 (5 bases). The germline V gene encodes CDR1 KGHDR and CDR2 SFDVKD. Trimming left V 4 bases short and J 2 bases short, with 9 bases between. The CDR3 totals 14 residues. CDR3 coding DNA: TGTGCCACCAGTGAATCGGACTCCACAGATACGCAGTATTTT. Its translation is CATSESDSTDTQYF.

The chain couples TRBV6-5 to TRBJ1-2, with D possibly being TRBD1 (5 bases). CDR3 length: 13 amino acids. With 2 bases removed from V and 5 bases from J, the gap between germline ends came to 9 bases. Germline V gene lookup returns CDR1 MNHEY and CDR2 SVGAGI. CDR3 region: CASSYDGAYGYTF. The CDR3 DNA is TGTGCCAGCAGTTACGATGGGGCGTATGGCTACACCTTC.

In this sample, this clone turned up a few times. V usage is TRBV3-1 (or the pseudogene TRBV3-2) and J usage is TRBJ2-5, with 7 bases that match TRBD1. V lost 6 bases to trimming and J lost 4 bases; unmatched junction nucleotides: 11. This CDR3 region has 15 residues. Germline V CDR1 and CDR2: LGHDT, YNNKEL (reference sequence). The CDR3 protein is CASRARQGISETQYF. The CDR3 DNA is TGTGCCAGCAGAGCCAGACAGGGAATCTCAGAGACCCAGTACTTC.

The rearrangement uses TRBV15 and TRBJ2-1; 7 nucleotides match TRBD2. J lost 12 bases, V lost 2 bases, and 13 bases had no gene match. The CDR3 loop spans 15 amino acids. In germline, CDR1 is LNHNV, CDR2 YYDKDF (reference sequence). The CDR3, as DNA: TGTGCCACCAGCAGAATAAGGGAGGGGTCGATAGGGCAGTTCTTC. This sequence encodes CATSRIREGSIGQFF. Filled out from reference TRBV15 and TRBJ2-1, the complete variable domain reads DAMVIQNPRYQVTQFGKPVTLSCSQTLNHNVMYWYQQKSSQAPKLLFHYYDKDFNNEADTPDNFQSRRPNTSFCFLDIRSPGLGDTAMYLCATSRIREGSIGQFFGPGTRLTVL.

In regard to this clone: Other nucleotide sequences from this sample produce the same CDR3. The chain recombines TRBV10-3 with TRBJ1-5; TRBD1 agrees at 8 bases. The CDR3 extends over 13 amino acids. With V trimmed by 10 bases and J by 4 bases, 6 bases remained unmatched. Per germline, CDR1 ENHRY and CDR2 SYGVKD. The CDR3, as DNA: TGTGCCACACAGGGGGTAAGGAATCAGCCCCAGCATTTT. This gives the protein CATQGVRNQPQHF.

This clone was observed a few times. The rearrangement links TRBV14 to TRBJ1-6, with D possibly matching TRBD1 (6 bases). Per the germline V gene, CDR1 is SGHDN and CDR2 is FVKESK. The CDR3 is 15 residues long. V was cut by 0 bases and J by 8 bases, with 11 bases left in between. CDR3 nucleotide sequence: TGTGCCAGCAGCCAAGAGCAGGGGCGGCATTCACCCCTCCACTTT. Translating it yields CASSQEQGRHSPLHF.

V usage is TRBV4-1 and J usage is TRBJ2-3; D is possibly TRBD2 (5 bases). V was cut by 2 bases and J by 0 bases, with 9 bases left in between. Germline CDR1 reads MGHRA; CDR2 reads YSYEKL. CDR3 length: 15 amino acids. The CDR3 DNA sequence: TGCGCCAGCAGCCAACTCGGACTCAGCACAGATACGCAGTATTTT. It yields the protein CASSQLGLSTDTQYF.

V is TRBV3-1 (or the pseudogene TRBV3-2) and J is TRBJ2-3; tentatively, D is TRBD2 (6 bases). CDR3 length: 14 amino acids. The germline V gene has CDR1 LGHDT and CDR2 YNNKEL (reference sequence). Trimming removed 3 bases at V and 4 bases at J, with 11 bases between. CDR3 in amino acids: CASSHVGSADTQYF. CDR3 coding DNA: TGTGCCAGCAGCCATGTCGGGAGCGCAGATACGCAGTATTTT.

This chain uses TRBV21-1 with TRBJ1-2; TRBD1, the D gene given by the table, was not confirmed from the DNA. TRBV21-1 is a recognized pseudogene. This CDR3 contains 14 residues. CDR3 in DNA: TGTGCCAGCAGCACGGGACACGGAAAGTATGGCTACACCTTC. This encodes CASSTGHGKYGYTF.

In this sample, this clone turned up once. The rearrangement joins TRBV19 to TRBJ1-5, with 7 bases identical to TRBD1. After removal of 6 bases from V and 4 bases from J, the junction contained 9 bases not matched to a gene. Germline lookup yields CDR1 LNHDA and CDR2 SQIVND (reference sequence). CDR3 length: 15 amino acids. The CDR3 nucleotides read TGTGCCAGTAGGGACAGGACGGTAAAAAATCAGCCCCAGCATTTT. Translated: CASRDRTVKNQPQHF.

The rearrangement joins TRBV28 to TRBJ2-5; 10 bases are a match to TRBD2. CDR1 and CDR2 from the germline V gene are MDHEN and SYDVKM. With 0 bases clipped from V and 5 bases from J, the junction kept 6 bases outside the gene matches. The CDR3 covers 16 residues. The CDR3 region is CASSLWGTSASETQYF. Here the CDR3 DNA reads TGTGCCAGCAGTTTATGGGGGACTAGCGCCTCCGAGACCCAGTACTTC. The full variable domain, completed using reference TRBV28 and TRBJ2-5, is DVKVTQSSRYLVKRTGEKVFLECVQDMDHENMFWYRQDPGLGLRLIYFSYDVKMKEKGDIPEGYSVSREKKERFSLILESASTNQTSMYLCASSLWGTSASETQYFGPGTRLLVL.

V gene TRBV6-5 combines with J gene TRBJ1-6; D remains unclear. This CDR3 has 15 residues. Between the trimmed V and J ends, which lost 10 bases and 0 bases, there was a span of 13 bases. CDR1 is MNHEY, CDR2 SVGAGI, per germline. In DNA form, the CDR3 reads TGTGCCACCTTAAGTAGTAGCTCCTATAATTCACCCCTCCACTTT. Its translation: CATLSSSSYNSPLHF.

This chain links TRBV11-2 with TRBJ2-1; 10 bases line up with TRBD1. Trimming took 6 bases from V and 1 from J; bases not matched to a gene: 6. The CDR3 totals 16 residues. Germline loops: CDR1 SGHAT, CDR2 FQNNGV. The CDR3 DNA is TGTGCCAGCAGGACAGGGGGCCAAATGTCCTACAATGAGCAGTTCTTC. It codes for CASRTGGQMSYNEQFF.

The chain recombines TRBV6-2 or TRBV6-3 with TRBJ2-5; 15 nucleotides line up with TRBD2. CDR1 and CDR2 (germline): MNHEY, SVGEGT. Unmatched junction bases numbered 7, after V lost 4 bases and J lost 4 bases. CDR3 length: 17 amino acids. CDR3 nucleotides: TGTGCCAGCAGTTGGACTAGCGGGGGGGCCGTCCCAGAGACCCAGTACTTC. Translated, it gives CASSWTSGGAVPETQYF.

This rearrangement joins TRBV4-3 to TRBJ1-2; 9 bases are a match to TRBD1. V lost 1 base, J lost 6 bases, and 6 bases stayed unmatched. The CDR3 spans 15 residues. CDR1 LGHNA and CDR2 YSLEER come from the germline V gene. The CDR3 DNA reads as TGCGCCAGCAGCCAAGGAAGGGGACAGGGAAATGGCTACACCTTC. Translated, it gives CASSQGRGQGNGYTF.

This chain uses TRBV10-3 with TRBJ2-2; 11 positions match TRBD1. Germline CDR1 and CDR2: ENHRY and SYGVKD. The V and J ends lost 5 bases and 5 bases, in that order; junction bases with no gene match: 4. The CDR3 has 15 residues. The CDR3 DNA is TGTGCCATCAGTTGGGGGACAGGGGGAACCGGGGAGCTGTTTTTT. Its protein product is CAISWGTGGTGELFF.

V usage is TRBV6-5 and J usage is TRBJ1-6; the match to TRBD1 covers 7 bases. The germline V gene has CDR1 MNHEY and CDR2 SVGAGI. The CDR3 is made up of 15 amino acids. J lost 8 bases, V lost 4 bases, and 8 bases had no gene match. CDR3 amino acids: CASSSTGYLDSPLHF. DNA for the CDR3: TGTGCCAGCAGTTCGACAGGGTATCTTGATTCACCCCTCCACTTT.

The rearrangement uses TRBV18 and TRBJ1-2; 8 bases are shared with TRBD1. The germline V gene encodes CDR1 KGHSH and CDR2 LQKENI. J gave up 3 bases and V 3 bases, and 12 bases lay outside the gene matches. The CDR3 sequence is 17 residues long. CDR3 nucleotides: TGTGCCAGCTCACCCGCACTGGCAACACAGGGGGACTATGGCTACACCTTC. Translating gives CASSPALATQGDYGYTF.

The chain employs TRBV2 and TRBJ1-3; D remains ambiguous. The V gene lost 8 bases and the J gene lost 0 bases, with 14 bases spanning the gap. Germline values: CDR1 SNHLY, CDR2 FYNNEI. The CDR3 is made up of 15 amino acids. CDR3 DNA: TGTGCCAGCGGAGGACTTTCCTACTCTGGAAACACCATATATTTT. This sequence encodes CASGGLSYSGNTIYF.

V is TRBV29-1 and J is TRBJ2-5, with D possibly matching TRBD2 (5 bases). Trimming shortened V by 3 bases and J by 1 base, and 9 bases separated the two germline ends. The CDR3 has 13 residues. Germline CDR1 reads SQVTM; CDR2 reads ANQGSEA. The CDR3 loop is CSVDLASQETQYF. As DNA, the CDR3 is TGCAGCGTTGATCTAGCATCCCAAGAGACCCAGTACTTC.

The V gene is TRBV11-2, the J gene TRBJ2-3; TRBD1 is a possible D gene (7 bases). Trimming stripped 4 bases from V and 5 bases from J, with 25 bases between. This CDR3 has 18 residues. Germline V gives CDR1 SGHAT, CDR2 FQNNGV. In nucleotides, the CDR3 is TGTGCCAGCAGCTCGGTTGCTGCGAATACAGGGGAGGTAGATACGCAGTATTTT. Translation: CASSSVAANTGEVDTQYF.

This clone was counted only a few times. The chain recombines TRBV19 with TRBJ1-2; D is uncertain. From germline, CDR1 is LNHDA and CDR2 SQIVND (reference sequence). Trimming removed 5 bases at V and 0 bases at J, with 10 bases between. This CDR3 contains 14 residues. The CDR3 reads CASSRAGSNYGYTF. In DNA form, the CDR3 reads TGTGCCAGTAGTCGAGCAGGCTCTAACTATGGCTACACCTTC. Filled out from reference TRBV19 and TRBJ1-2, the complete variable domain reads DGGITQSPKYLFRKEGQNVTLSCEQNLNHDAMYWYRQDPGQGLRLIYYSQIVNDFQKGDIAEGYSVSREKKESFPLTVTSAQKNPTAFYLCASSRAGSNYGYTFGSGTRLTVV.

CDR3 DNA: TGTGCCAGCAGCTTACATCAGGGGGGCGGGCTCCTCACAGATACGCAGTATTTT. Protein sequence: CASSLHQGGGLLTDTQYF. The chain links TRBV7-9 to TRBJ2-3; maybe TRBD1 (7 bases). With 2 bases removed from V and 2 bases from J, the gap between germline ends came to 20 bases. The CDR3 is 18 residues long. The V gene's germline CDR1 is SEHNR and CDR2 FQNEAQ (reference sequence).

The rearrangement uses TRBV28 and TRBJ2-7; TRBD1 aligns across 7 bases. From germline, CDR1 is MDHEN and CDR2 SYDVKM. The junction had 6 bases not matched to a gene; V was cut back by 7 bases and J by 0 bases. The length of the CDR3 is 14 residues. The CDR3 region is CASINRGLSYEQYF. In DNA, the CDR3 is TGTGCCAGCATAAACAGGGGTCTCTCCTACGAGCAGTACTTC.

The chain recombines TRBV28 with TRBJ1-2; D unresolved. The germline gives CDR1 MDHEN, CDR2 SYDVKM. The V end lost 5 bases, the J end lost 4 bases, and 11 bases lay between the germline ends. The CDR3 contains 13 residues. The DNA for the CDR3 is TGTGCCAGCAGTCCGGACGGGATCTATGGCTACACCTTC. As protein: CASSPDGIYGYTF.